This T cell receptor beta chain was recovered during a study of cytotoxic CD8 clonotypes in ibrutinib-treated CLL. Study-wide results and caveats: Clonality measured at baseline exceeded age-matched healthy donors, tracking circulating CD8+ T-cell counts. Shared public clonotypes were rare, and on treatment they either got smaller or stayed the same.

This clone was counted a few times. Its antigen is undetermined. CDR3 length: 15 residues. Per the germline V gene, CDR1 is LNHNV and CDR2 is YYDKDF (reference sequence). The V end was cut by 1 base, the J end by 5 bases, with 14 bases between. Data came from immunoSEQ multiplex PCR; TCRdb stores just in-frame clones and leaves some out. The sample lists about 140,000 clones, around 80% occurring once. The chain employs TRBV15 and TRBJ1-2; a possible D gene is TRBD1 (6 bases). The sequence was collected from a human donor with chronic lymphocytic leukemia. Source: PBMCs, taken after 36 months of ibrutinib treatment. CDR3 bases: TGTGCCACCAGCAGAGTTCCAGACAGGTTGTATGGCTACACCTTC. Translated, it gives CATSRVPDRLYGYTF.